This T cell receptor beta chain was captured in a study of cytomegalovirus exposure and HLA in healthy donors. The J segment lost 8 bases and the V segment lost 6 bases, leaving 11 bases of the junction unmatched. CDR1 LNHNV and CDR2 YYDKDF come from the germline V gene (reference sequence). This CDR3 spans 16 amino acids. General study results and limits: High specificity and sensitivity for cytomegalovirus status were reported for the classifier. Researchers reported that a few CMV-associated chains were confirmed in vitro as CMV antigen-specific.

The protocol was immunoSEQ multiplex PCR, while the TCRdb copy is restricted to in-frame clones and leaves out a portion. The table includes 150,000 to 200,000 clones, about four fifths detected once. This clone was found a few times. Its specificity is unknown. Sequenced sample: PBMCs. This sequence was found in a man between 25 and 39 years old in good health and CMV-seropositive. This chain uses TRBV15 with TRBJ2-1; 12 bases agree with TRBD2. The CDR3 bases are TGTGCCACCAGTGCCCCGGTGACTAGCGGGAGCGATGAGCAGTTCTTC. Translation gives CATSAPVTSGSDEQFF.